These 30 T cell receptor beta chains share one sample of origin, sequenced in a study of cytomegalovirus exposure and HLA in healthy donors. Libraries were prepared by immunoSEQ multiplex PCR; TCRdb keeps only in-frame clonotypes and omits some of them. The data show about 160,000 clones, about nine tenths seen once. Sample: PBMCs. These receptors were collected from a woman in her late teens or twenties in good health and CMV-seropositive.

The count of this clone is one. The V call is TRBV15, the J call TRBJ1-2; 8 nucleotides agree with TRBD1. Per germline, CDR1 LNHNV and CDR2 YYDKDF (reference sequence). The CDR3 is 14 residues long. The V segment lost 1 base and the J segment 8 bases; nucleotides outside the gene matches: 6. The DNA for the CDR3 is TGTGCCACCAGCAGAGCGGACAGGGCTCTGGGCTACACCTTC. Translating it yields CATSRADRALGYTF. The full variable domain, completed using reference TRBV15 and TRBJ1-2, is DAMVIQNPRYQVTQFGKPVTLSCSQTLNHNVMYWYQQKSSQAPKLLFHYYDKDFNNEADTPDNFQSRRPNTSFCFLDIRSPGLGDTAMYLCATSRADRALGYTFGSGTRLTVV.

The chain links TRBV18 to TRBJ2-1; D gene uncertain. The CDR3 has 16 amino acids. The germline gives CDR1 KGHSH, CDR2 LQKENI. V lost 8 bases to trimming and J lost 2 bases, with 19 bases between them. The CDR3 coding sequence is TGTGCCAGCGTACCACGGAGACCGCCCACCTACAATGAGCAGTTCTTC. Translating gives CASVPRRPPTYNEQFF.

The V gene is TRBV27, the J gene TRBJ1-1, with D maybe TRBD1 (6 bases). Trimming pared 7 bases from V and 0 bases from J, leaving 12 bases between. There are 14 residues in the CDR3. Germline CDR1 and CDR2: MNHEY and SMNVEV (reference sequence). The CDR3 nucleotides read TGTGCCAGCACCAAGACAGGTATGAACACTGAAGCTTTCTTT. As protein: CASTKTGMNTEAFF.

This chain connects TRBV5-6 to TRBJ2-7; 8 bases line up with TRBD1. Germline loops: CDR1 SGHDT, CDR2 YYEEEE. CDR3 size: 16 residues. V lost 1 base, J lost 0 bases, and 6 bases stayed unmatched. CDR3 loop: CASSLRQGASSYEQYF. As DNA, the CDR3 is TGTGCCAGCAGCTTGCGGCAGGGGGCCTCCTCCTACGAGCAGTACTTC.

This chain connects TRBV2 to TRBJ1-1, with a weak D call TRBD1 (5 bases). Germline CDR1 SNHLY, CDR2 FYNNEI. This CDR3 has 13 residues. The germline V and J ends were trimmed by 5 bases and 7 bases, with 14 bases remaining between them. The CDR3, as DNA: TGTGCCAGCAGTTCGACAGAAGTGGGTGAAGCTTTCTTT. Translating gives CASSSTEVGEAFF.

In its sample, this clone was seen once. The chain has TRBV9 and TRBJ2-1, with TRBD2 matching 7 bases. Germline loops: CDR1 SGDLS, CDR2 YYNGEE. The CDR3 is made up of 14 amino acids. The ends lost 5 bases at V and 10 bases at J; junction bases unmatched: 12. CDR3 nucleotides: TGTGCCAGCAGGGAGACTAGCACCTCGGGGGAGCAGTTCTTC. The encoded protein is CASRETSTSGEQFF.

The chain is built from TRBV18 and TRBJ1-2; no firm D call. The CDR3 sequence is 14 residues long. CDR1 KGHSH and CDR2 LQKENI come from the germline V gene. Trimming took off 2 bases at V and 14 bases at J, with 21 bases between the two ends. The CDR3 is CASSPSQYNGWNTF. The CDR3 bases are TGTGCCAGCTCACCATCACAGTACAATGGCTGGAATACCTTC.

This rearrangement joins TRBV11-3 to TRBJ2-2; tentative D call: TRBD2 (5 bases). Germline CDR1 SGHNT, CDR2 YENEEA. V lost 1 base and J lost 7, with 10 bases in between. This CDR3 is built from 14 residues. CDR3 sequence reads: CASSLGPGSGELFF. CDR3 sequence (DNA): TGTGCCAGCAGCTTAGGTCCGGGGAGCGGGGAGCTGTTTTTT.

This chain links TRBV6-6 with TRBJ1-5; 7 bases are shared with TRBD1. The CDR3 has 12 amino acids. V gave up 5 bases and J gave up 5 bases; unmatched junction bases: 0. Germline assignment: CDR1 MNHNY and CDR2 SVGAGI (reference sequence). CDR3 sequence (DNA): TGTGCCAGCAGTACAGGGGATCAGCCCCAGCATTTT. It yields the protein CASSTGDQPQHF.

This clone was detected once. This chain connects TRBV6-6 to TRBJ2-3, with TRBD2 matching 10 bases. CDR1 is MNHNY, CDR2 SVGAGI, per germline (reference sequence). The length of the CDR3 is 14 residues. Trimming took 5 bases from V and 2 from J; bases not matched to a gene: 1. DNA of the CDR3: TGTGCCAGCAGTCTAGCGGGAGCCACAGATACGCAGTATTTT. This sequence encodes CASSLAGATDTQYF.

This clone appeared a few times. This sequence joins TRBV7-2 and TRBJ2-7; 11 nucleotides agree with TRBD2. The CDR3 spans 13 residues. CDR1 is SGHTA, CDR2 FQGNSA, per germline. J was trimmed by 7 bases and V by 5 bases; bases with no gene match: 4. The CDR3 nucleotides read TGTGCCAGCAGCCCACGACTAGCGGGGGAGCAGTACTTC. This codes for CASSPRLAGEQYF. Drawing the rest from reference TRBV7-2 and TRBJ2-7, the complete variable domain is GAGVSQSPSNKVTEKGKDVELRCDPISGHTALYWYRQSLGQGLEFLIYFQGNSAPDKSGLPSDRFSAERTGGSVSTLTIQRTQQEDSAVYLCASSPRLAGEQYFGPGTRLTVT.

The genes are TRBV11-3 and TRBJ1-1; D gene ambiguous. From germline, CDR1 is SGHNT and CDR2 YENEEA. Trimming took off 7 bases at V and 0 bases at J, with 9 bases between the two ends. The CDR3 consists of 13 residues. In nucleotides, the CDR3 is TGTGCCAGCACTGGAGGGCTGAACACTGAAGCTTTCTTT. Protein sequence: CASTGGLNTEAFF.

This chain links TRBV12-5 with TRBJ2-7; 7 bases fit TRBD2. The CDR3 has 16 residues. CDR1 and CDR2 (germline): LGHNT, FRNRAP. Germline trimming cut 5 bases from V and 0 bases from J; bases unmatched to any gene: 10. The CDR3 spells CASGAPGERGSYEQYF. The CDR3 DNA is TGTGCTAGTGGTGCCCCCGGGGAGCGGGGCTCCTACGAGCAGTACTTC.

The gene calls are TRBV5-6 and TRBJ2-7; D is possibly TRBD1 (5 bases). CDR1 and CDR2 from the germline V gene are SGHDT and YYEEEE. V was shortened by 3 bases and J by 1 base, with 8 bases between the two germline ends. The CDR3 is 13 residues long. CDR3 protein: CASSSDTSYEQYF. In nucleotides, the CDR3 is TGTGCCAGCAGCTCGGACACTTCCTACGAGCAGTACTTC. The full variable domain, rest sourced from reference TRBV5-6 and TRBJ2-7, is DAGVTQSPTHLIKTRGQQVTLRCSPKSGHDTVSWYQQALGQGPQFIFQYYEEEERQRGNFPDRFSGHQFPNYSSELNVNALLLGDSALYLCASSSDTSYEQYFGPGTRLTVT.

This chain connects TRBV6-5 to TRBJ2-7; TRBD2 is a possible D gene (7 bases). This CDR3 region has 16 residues. Trimming shortened V by 2 bases and J by 4 bases, and 18 bases separated the two germline ends. The V gene's germline CDR1 is MNHEY and CDR2 SVGAGI. CDR3 residues: CASSYEGGGPPYEQYF. CDR3 nucleotide sequence: TGTGCCAGCAGTTACGAGGGGGGAGGGCCTCCATACGAGCAGTACTTC.

The V call is TRBV27, the J call TRBJ2-4; D perhaps matches TRBD1 (6 bases). The CDR3 has 15 residues. V gave up 6 bases and J gave up 0 bases, with 12 bases separating them. From germline, CDR1 is MNHEY and CDR2 SMNVEV (reference sequence). CDR3 DNA: TGTGCCAGCAGCTCCGGACAGCTAGCCAAAAACATTCAGTACTTC. Its protein product is CASSSGQLAKNIQYF.

The chain carries TRBV27 and TRBJ1-2; 8 positions agree with TRBD1. J gave up 8 bases and V 3 bases, and 5 bases lay outside the gene matches. CDR3 length equals 13 residues. Germline-derived CDR1 and CDR2 are MNHEY and SMNVEV (reference sequence). Here the CDR3 reads CASSLGQAAGYTF. As DNA, the CDR3 is TGTGCCAGCAGTTTGGGACAGGCGGCCGGCTACACCTTC.

The chain has TRBV4-1 and TRBJ2-1; 11 bases align to TRBD2. CDR1 and CDR2 (germline): MGHRA, YSYEKL. This CDR3 is built from 15 residues. With 2 bases clipped from V and 8 bases from J, the junction kept 5 bases outside the gene matches. CDR3 region: CASSQSIAGGHEQFF. The CDR3 DNA sequence: TGCGCCAGCAGCCAATCGATAGCGGGAGGGCATGAGCAGTTCTTC.

Here the CDR3 reads CASSQDRGSGQPQHF. The DNA of the CDR3 is TGCGCCAGCAGCCAAGATCGAGGGTCAGGTCAGCCCCAGCATTTT. The chain links TRBV4-1 to TRBJ1-5; D unresolved. V lost 0 bases to trimming and J lost 6 bases, with 12 bases between them. This CDR3 contains 15 residues. The germline gives CDR1 MGHRA, CDR2 YSYEKL.

The chain recombines TRBV13 with TRBJ2-1, with 9 nucleotides matching TRBD1. Trimming removed 5 bases from V and 7 bases from J; junction bases left unmatched: 6. Germline assignment: CDR1 PRHDT and CDR2 FYEKMQ (reference sequence). There are 14 residues in the CDR3. CDR3 loop: CASSRRQGVNEQFF. The CDR3 DNA is TGTGCCAGCAGCCGTCGACAGGGGGTGAATGAGCAGTTCTTC. Full variable domain (remainder filled in from reference TRBV13 and TRBJ2-1): AAGVIQSPRHLIKEKRETATLKCYPIPRHDTVYWYQQGPGQDPQFLISFYEKMQSDKGSIPDRFSAQQFSDYHSELNMSSLELGDSALYFCASSRRQGVNEQFFGPGTRLTVL.

The chain couples TRBV11-3 to TRBJ2-2, with D perhaps matching TRBD1 (6 bases). Trimming cost V 5 bases and J 7 bases, with 14 bases left between them. CDR3 length equals 14 residues. The V gene's germline CDR1 is SGHNT and CDR2 YENEEA. CDR3 sequence: CASSHNIQGGELFF. The CDR3 DNA reads TGTGCCAGCAGCCATAATATACAGGGCGGGGAGCTGTTTTTT.

J is TRBJ1-1 and V is TRBV18; 9 nucleotides align to TRBD1. Germline V gene sequence: CDR1 KGHSH, CDR2 LQKENI. The CDR3 extends over 15 amino acids. V lost 3 bases, J lost 0 bases, and 2 bases stayed unmatched. The CDR3 DNA reads TGTGCCAGCTCACCGGGGACAGGGATGAACACTGAAGCTTTCTTT. It specifies CASSPGTGMNTEAFF.

This rearrangement joins TRBV28 to TRBJ1-1, with D possibly being TRBD1 (5 bases). CDR3 length: 14 residues. The V gene's germline CDR1 is MDHEN and CDR2 SYDVKM. With 6 bases removed from V and 1 base from J, the gap between germline ends came to 12 bases. The DNA of the CDR3 is TGTGCCAGCAGAACCCCTGGACAGAACACTGAAGCTTTCTTT. Translation: CASRTPGQNTEAFF.

The chain uses TRBV18 and TRBJ1-5; TRBD1 is a possible D gene (5 bases). The germline V gene has CDR1 KGHSH and CDR2 LQKENI. V was trimmed by 3 bases and J by 2 bases, leaving 14 bases between them. This CDR3 comprises 16 residues. CDR3 in amino acids: CASSPAGGGGNQPQHF. The DNA of the CDR3 is TGTGCCAGCTCACCTGCGGGTGGGGGGGGCAATCAGCCCCAGCATTTT.

The chain carries TRBV27 and TRBJ2-2; 9 bases agree with TRBD1. V lost 4 bases, J lost 7 bases, and 10 bases stayed unmatched. The CDR3 length is 16 residues. Looked up from germline, CDR1 is MNHEY and CDR2 is SMNVEV (reference sequence). The CDR3 DNA sequence: TGTGCCAGCAGTTACAAGGGACAGGGAGGGAACGGGGAGCTGTTTTTT. This translates into CASSYKGQGGNGELFF.

The chain joins TRBV7-8 to TRBJ2-7, with 9 bases lining up with TRBD2. There are 14 residues in the CDR3. J gave up 3 bases and V 6 bases, and 6 bases lay outside the gene matches. The germline CDR1 and CDR2 sequences are SGHVS and FQNEAQ. The CDR3 sequence is CASRVAGVFYEQYF. In DNA, the CDR3 is TGTGCCAGCAGAGTAGCGGGAGTGTTCTACGAGCAGTACTTC. Full variable domain (outside the CDR3, taken from reference TRBV7-8 and TRBJ2-7): GAGVSQSPRYKVAKRGQDVALRCDPISGHVSLFWYQQALGQGPEFLTYFQNEAQLDKSGLPSDRFFAERPEGSVSTLKIQRTQQEDSAVYLCASRVAGVFYEQYFGPGTRLTVT.

The chain combines TRBV6-5 with TRBJ1-2, with 10 bases aligning to TRBD1. Germline V gene data show CDR1 as MNHEY and CDR2 as SVGAGI. V was clipped by 4 bases and J by 6 bases; unmatched bases: 8. The CDR3 sequence is 15 residues long. CDR3 nucleotides: TGTGCCAGCAGTTCCCCTTCGACAGGGGGCAATGGCTACACCTTC. This sequence encodes CASSSPSTGGNGYTF.

The genes are TRBV18 and TRBJ1-5; 10 nucleotides line up with TRBD1. The CDR3 loop spans 15 amino acids. Germline CDR1 KGHSH, CDR2 LQKENI. The trim removed 3 bases at V and 5 bases at J, leaving 4 bases unmatched. Written as DNA, the CDR3 is TGTGCCAGCTCACCTCGACAGGGGGCGTATCAGCCCCAGCATTTT. Translating gives CASSPRQGAYQPQHF. Together with reference TRBV18 and TRBJ1-5, the CDR3 gives the full variable domain: NAGVMQNPRHLVRRRGQEARLRCSPMKGHSHVYWYRQLPEEGLKFMVYLQKENIIDESGMPKERFSAEFPKEGPSILRIQQVVRGDSAAYFCASSPRQGAYQPQHFGDGTRLSIL.

The chain is built from TRBV11-2 and TRBJ1-1, with TRBD1 identical over 10 bases. This CDR3 contains 13 residues. The V gene end was trimmed by 7 bases and the J gene end by 4 bases; junction bases not matched to a gene: 3. Germline V gives CDR1 SGHAT, CDR2 FQNNGV. The CDR3, as DNA: TGTGCCAGCATGGACAGGGGGAGCACTGAAGCTTTCTTT. The encoded protein is CASMDRGSTEAFF. Full variable domain (remainder filled in from reference TRBV11-2 and TRBJ1-1): EAGVAQSPRYKIIEKRQSVAFWCNPISGHATLYWYQQILGQGPKLLIQFQNNGVVDDSQLPKDRFSAERLKGVDSTLKIQPAKLEDSAVYLCASMDRGSTEAFFGQGTRLTVV.

The chain employs TRBV18 and TRBJ1-2, with D unresolved. V dropped 3 bases and J dropped 6 bases, with 11 bases sitting between them. Germline V gene data show CDR1 as KGHSH and CDR2 as LQKENI. This CDR3 contains 13 residues. CDR3 sequence (DNA): TGTGCCAGCTCACCCCTCGACTGGGATGGCTACACCTTC. It is translated as CASSPLDWDGYTF.